The present T cell receptor beta chain was sequenced within a study of cytomegalovirus exposure and HLA in healthy donors. This clone was detected only a few times. Its antigen is not identified. Whole-study findings and limits: Most TCR beta V segments were productive about 87% or about 30% of the time in an earlier analysis.

The PCR was carried out with 60 Vbeta primers and 13 Jbeta primers. Clones were sequenced by immunoSEQ multiplex PCR, and TCRdb holds only the in-frame ones, with some missing. The data show about 230,000 clones, 77% seen once. There are 13 residues in the CDR3. Trimming removed 7 bases at V and 2 bases at J, with 11 bases between. Looked up from germline, CDR1 is WSHSY and CDR2 is SAAADI. This clonotype was obtained from a woman aged 60-75 years in good health and CMV-seropositive. The chain carries TRBV10-2 and TRBJ2-5, with D hard to call. Sequencing was done on a sample of PBMCs. CDR3 nucleotides: TGCGCCAGCACACGGTCTAAACAAGAGACCCAGTACTTC. Its protein is CASTRSKQETQYF.